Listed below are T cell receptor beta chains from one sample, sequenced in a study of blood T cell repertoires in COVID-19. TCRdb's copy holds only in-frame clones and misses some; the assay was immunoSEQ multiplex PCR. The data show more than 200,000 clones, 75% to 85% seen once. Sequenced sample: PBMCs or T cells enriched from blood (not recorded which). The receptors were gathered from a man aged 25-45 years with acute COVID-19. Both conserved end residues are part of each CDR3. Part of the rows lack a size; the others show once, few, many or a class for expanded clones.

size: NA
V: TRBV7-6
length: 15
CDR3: CASSPGLAGAGELFF

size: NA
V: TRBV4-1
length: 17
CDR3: CASSQDPAGAITDTQYF

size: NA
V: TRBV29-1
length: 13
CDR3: CSVDSDRGYEQYF

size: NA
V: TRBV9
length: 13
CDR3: CASSPGHKTEAFF

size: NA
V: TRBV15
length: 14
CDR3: CATSRDSESYEQYF

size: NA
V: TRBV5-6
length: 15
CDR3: CASSNLSGDKNIQYF

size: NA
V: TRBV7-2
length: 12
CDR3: CASSLGGRIQYF

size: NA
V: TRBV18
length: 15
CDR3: CASSPPGQGATEAFF

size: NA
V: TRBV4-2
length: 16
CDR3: CASSRRVAGAEETQYF

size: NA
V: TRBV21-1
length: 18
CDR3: CASSKGPGTGGRSETQYF

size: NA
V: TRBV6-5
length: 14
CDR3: CASSYGTGESEQYF

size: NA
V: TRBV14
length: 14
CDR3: CASSQVTSGSAQYF

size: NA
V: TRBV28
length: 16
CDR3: CASSLSTPSGANVLTF

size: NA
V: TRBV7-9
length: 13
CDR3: CASSPVTRWGYTF

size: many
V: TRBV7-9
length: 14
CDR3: CASSLATPGGGYTF

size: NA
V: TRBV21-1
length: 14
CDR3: CASWGGTLNTEAFF

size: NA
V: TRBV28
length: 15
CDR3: CASSLPSGGANEQFF

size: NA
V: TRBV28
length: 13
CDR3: CATNARGESPLHF

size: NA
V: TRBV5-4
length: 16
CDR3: CASSLPPGLGTGELFF

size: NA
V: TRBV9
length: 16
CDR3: CASSVAGDRVGDEQFF

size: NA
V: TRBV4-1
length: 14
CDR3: CASSQDPQSYEQYF

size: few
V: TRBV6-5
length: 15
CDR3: CASSTGTDNKETQYF